The next 28 T cell receptor beta chains were all read from a single sample in a study of graft-versus-host responses after intestinal transplantation. The assay was immunoSEQ multiplex PCR, and TCRdb's table has in-frame clones only and misses some. The table records over 75,000 clones, approximately 88% of them present only once. These TCRs are of unknown antigen specificity. Sequenced material: unstimulated CD4+ T cells sorted from spleen or lymph node cells, taken before intestinal transplant. The receptors originated from a human donor who received an intestinal transplant.

For the CDR3, the DNA is TGTGCCAGCCCCAACCGGGTTGAGGGCACTGAAGCTTTCTTT. Translating it yields CASPNRVEGTEAFF. The chain combines TRBV27 with TRBJ1-1; D gene ambiguous. This CDR3 has 14 amino acids. V was clipped by 8 bases and J by 4 bases, with 17 bases between them. The V gene's germline CDR1 is MNHEY and CDR2 SMNVEV (reference sequence).

V is TRBV2 and J is TRBJ1-3; tentative D call: TRBD1 (5 bases). Germline values: CDR1 SNHLY, CDR2 FYNNEI. The CDR3 spans 13 residues. V was clipped by 6 bases and J by 0 bases, with 6 bases between them. CDR3 amino acids: CASRTDSGNTIYF. Written as DNA, the CDR3 is TGTGCCAGCAGGACAGACTCTGGAAACACCATATATTTT.

J is TRBJ2-7 and V is TRBV5-4, with D perhaps TRBD2 (5 bases). The CDR3 sequence is 14 residues long. Between the trimmed V and J ends, which lost 4 bases and 5 bases, there was a span of 16 bases. Looked up from germline, CDR1 is SGHNT and CDR2 is YYREEE (reference sequence). CDR3 nucleotides: TGTGCCAGCAGCCCTATTGACCGGGAAAACGAGCAGTACTTC. Protein sequence: CASSPIDRENEQYF. The full variable domain, in which reference TRBV5-4 and TRBJ2-7 provide the parts outside the CDR3, is ETGVTQSPTHLIKTRGQQVTLRCSSQSGHNTVSWYQQALGQGPQFIFQYYREEENGRGNFPPRFSGLQFPNYSSELNVNALELDDSALYLCASSPIDRENEQYFGPGTRLTVT.

V is TRBV5-6 and J is TRBJ2-7; 8 nucleotides line up with TRBD2. Germline V CDR1 and CDR2: SGHDT, YYEEEE. This CDR3 region has 13 residues. Trimming removed 4 bases from V and 2 bases from J; junction bases left unmatched: 2. The CDR3 DNA sequence: TGTGCCAGCAGCACGGGGGGGACCTACGAGCAGTACTTC. Its protein product is CASSTGGTYEQYF.

Remarks on this clone: This same CDR3 is encoded by further DNA sequences in the sample. The rearrangement uses TRBV5-1 and TRBJ2-3; 9 positions match TRBD2. The germline CDR1 and CDR2 sequences are SGHRS and YFSETQ. V lost 5 bases and J lost 2; bases outside the gene matches: 3. The CDR3 has 14 residues. CDR3 DNA sequence: TGCGCCAGCAGTAGCGGGGGCTACACAGATACGCAGTATTTT. Its translation is CASSSGGYTDTQYF.

The chain links TRBV2 to TRBJ1-2, with TRBD1 identical over 9 bases. Germline V gene sequence: CDR1 SNHLY, CDR2 FYNNEI. V lost 6 bases and J lost 4; bases outside the gene matches: 3. The CDR3 contains 13 residues. CDR3 region: CASRTGGGYGYTF. The CDR3 region has the DNA TGTGCCAGCAGAACAGGGGGCGGCTATGGCTACACCTTC.

The V and J genes are TRBV28 and TRBJ2-1, with D possibly TRBD1 on 6 matching bases. Per the germline V gene, CDR1 is MDHEN and CDR2 is SYDVKM. The CDR3 spans 15 residues. Trimming took 6 bases from V and 4 from J, leaving 16 bases between them. CDR3: CASRRGSIPYNEQFF. As DNA, the CDR3 is TGTGCCAGCAGGAGGGGGAGTATACCTTACAATGAGCAGTTCTTC.

There are a few counts of this clone. V and J are TRBV6-5 and TRBJ2-4; possibly TRBD1 for D (6 bases). The V end lost 6 bases, the J end lost 1 base, and 13 bases lay between the germline ends. The CDR3 consists of 15 residues. The germline V gene has CDR1 MNHEY and CDR2 SVGAGI. DNA for the CDR3: TGTGCCAGCAGCCCTACCCAGGGGGCCAAAAACATTCAGTACTTC. Translated: CASSPTQGAKNIQYF.

This sequence joins TRBV2 and TRBJ1-5; a weak D match, TRBD1 (6 bases). Looked up from germline, CDR1 is SNHLY and CDR2 is FYNNEI. This CDR3 region has 14 residues. Trimming took 7 bases from V and 1 from J, leaving 11 bases between them. The CDR3 loop is CASKPDRSNQPQHF. CDR3 nucleotide sequence: TGTGCCAGCAAACCCGACAGGAGCAATCAGCCCCAGCATTTT.

The gene calls are TRBV10-3 and TRBJ1-1; D ambiguous. The CDR3 runs to 13 residues. CDR1 is ENHRY, CDR2 SYGVKD, per germline. V was cut by 4 bases and J by 0 bases, with 6 bases left in between. The CDR3 sequence: CAISGGMNTEAFF. The CDR3, as DNA: TGTGCCATCAGTGGCGGGATGAACACTGAAGCTTTCTTT.

The chain couples TRBV2 to TRBJ2-6; D gene unclear. In germline, CDR1 is SNHLY, CDR2 FYNNEI. V was shortened by 6 bases and J by 2 bases, with 8 bases between the two germline ends. This CDR3 spans 14 amino acids. The CDR3 sequence is CASSPLPGANVLTF. DNA for the CDR3: TGTGCCAGCAGCCCTCTCCCTGGGGCCAACGTCCTGACTTTC.

This clone was observed a handful of times. CDR3 residues: CASSDGDLGNQPQHF. The CDR3 DNA reads as TGTGCCAGCAGTGACGGGGATCTGGGCAATCAGCCCCAGCATTTT. The chain joins TRBV6-1 to TRBJ1-5, with D unresolved. The CDR3 length is 15 residues. Germline V lookup: CDR1 MNHNS, CDR2 SASEGT. Trimming removed 3 bases at V and 2 bases at J, with 11 bases between.

This chain uses TRBV6-6 with TRBJ1-5; TRBD1 might be the D (6 bases). Trimming shortened V by 5 bases and J by 7 bases, and 12 bases separated the two germline ends. The CDR3 runs 13 residues. Germline CDR1 reads MNHNY; CDR2 reads SVGAGI (reference sequence). CDR3 amino acids: CASSPQGKQPQHF. In DNA, the CDR3 is TGTGCCAGCAGTCCACAGGGAAAACAGCCCCAGCATTTT.

The chain is built from TRBV19 and TRBJ1-2, with 9 bases fitting TRBD1. V lost 6 bases and J lost 7; bases outside the gene matches: 9. This CDR3 has 14 amino acids. The V gene's germline CDR1 is LNHDA and CDR2 SQIVND (reference sequence). The CDR3 sequence is CASSFKGDRAGYTF. CDR3 nucleotide sequence: TGTGCCAGTAGCTTCAAAGGGGACAGGGCTGGCTACACCTTC.

V and J are TRBV28 and TRBJ2-7; D might be TRBD1 (5 bases). The germline V and J ends were trimmed by 5 bases and 2 bases, with 13 bases remaining between them. Per germline, CDR1 MDHEN and CDR2 SYDVKM. The CDR3 extends over 14 amino acids. Here the CDR3 DNA reads TGTGCCAGCAGTCTCCCAGGGATTCCCTACGAGCAGTACTTC. It yields the protein CASSLPGIPYEQYF.

V usage is TRBV10-3 and J usage is TRBJ2-7, with TRBD1 matching over 8 bases. Germline V gene sequence: CDR1 ENHRY, CDR2 SYGVKD. CDR3 size: 15 residues. J was trimmed by 6 bases and V by 6 bases; bases with no gene match: 13. The DNA for the CDR3 is TGTGCCATCAGGGATACCCGGGACAGGATTACCGAGCAGTACTTC. As protein: CAIRDTRDRITEQYF.

This sequence joins TRBV9 and TRBJ2-2; D not resolved. The CDR3 runs 15 residues. The ends were cut back, 0 bases at V and 4 bases at J, with 10 bases in the middle. Germline CDR1 and CDR2: SGDLS and YYNGEE. The CDR3 bases are TGTGCCAGCAGCGTAGGGAGTCTTGGCACCGGGGAGCTGTTTTTT. This codes for CASSVGSLGTGELFF.

The chain combines TRBV15 with TRBJ2-3; 8 bases agree with TRBD2. This CDR3 spans 14 amino acids. Trimming cost V 5 bases and J 3 bases; bases outside gene matches: 4. Germline V lookup: CDR1 LNHNV, CDR2 YYDKDF (reference sequence). The CDR3, as DNA: TGTGCCACCAGCGCGGGGGGCCCGACAGATACGCAGTATTTT. As protein: CATSAGGPTDTQYF.

The V gene is TRBV4-1, the J gene TRBJ1-5; maybe TRBD1 (5 bases). CDR3 size: 14 residues. The germline V gene encodes CDR1 MGHRA and CDR2 YSYEKL. Trimming removed 3 bases from V and 7 bases from J, with 13 bases in between. The CDR3 loop is CASSQGGVLQPQHF. CDR3 sequence (DNA): TGCGCCAGCAGCCAGGGAGGGGTTCTCCAGCCCCAGCATTTT.

The rearrangement links TRBV5-1 to TRBJ2-3, with a weak D call TRBD1 (6 bases). Germline CDR1 reads SGHRS; CDR2 reads YFSETQ. The CDR3 covers 11 residues. The V gene lost 4 bases and the J gene lost 9 bases, with 9 bases spanning the gap. The CDR3 here is CASSAQGTQYF. The CDR3 DNA sequence: TGCGCCAGCAGCGCACAGGGCACGCAGTATTTT.

In this sample, this clone turned up a few times. This chain uses TRBV19 with TRBJ2-7; TRBD2 matches at 7 bases. Germline V gene lookup returns CDR1 LNHDA and CDR2 SQIVND (reference sequence). J was trimmed by 2 bases and V by 10 bases; bases with no gene match: 5. The CDR3 has 12 residues. CDR3 nucleotide sequence: TGTGCCACTGTCAGCGGGACCTACGAGCAGTACTTC. Residues: CATVSGTYEQYF.

The V gene is TRBV5-1, the J gene TRBJ2-7; TRBD2 matches 7 bases. The CDR3 has 13 amino acids. Per the germline V gene, CDR1 is SGHRS and CDR2 is YFSETQ. The junction had 1 base not matched to a gene; V was cut back by 0 bases and J by 4 bases. This CDR3 is CASSLGEGYEQYF. The CDR3 region has the DNA TGCGCCAGCAGCTTGGGGGAGGGATACGAGCAGTACTTC.

The chain is built from TRBV14 and TRBJ2-7; 8 bases line up with TRBD1. After removal of 4 bases from V and 2 bases from J, the junction contained 7 bases not matched to a gene. CDR3 length equals 15 residues. In germline, CDR1 is SGHDN, CDR2 FVKESK. The CDR3 spells CASSPRGPPTYEQYF. DNA for the CDR3: TGTGCCAGCAGCCCCAGGGGGCCCCCTACCTACGAGCAGTACTTC.

Only one count was recorded for this clone. This sequence joins TRBV6-1 and TRBJ1-5; tentatively, D is TRBD1 (5 bases). Per germline, CDR1 MNHNS and CDR2 SASEGT. Deletions cut 11 bases from V and 0 bases from J, with 11 bases between. The length of the CDR3 is 13 residues. CDR3 DNA: TGTGCCGGCTCAGACAGTAGCAATCAGCCCCAGCATTTT. It translates to CAGSDSSNQPQHF.

The CDR3 DNA reads TGTGCCAGTAGTATAGTTCTAGCAGCCGGGGCCAACGTCCTGACTTTC. It is translated as CASSIVLAAGANVLTF. The rearrangement uses TRBV19 and TRBJ2-6; the D gene is possibly TRBD2 (5 bases). Per the germline V gene, CDR1 is LNHDA and CDR2 is SQIVND (reference sequence). V shed 1 base and J shed 4 bases, with 11 bases lying between them. The CDR3 covers 16 residues.

The gene calls are TRBV10-1 and TRBJ2-3; 11 bases line up with TRBD2. J gave up 2 bases and V 5 bases, and 3 bases lay outside the gene matches. The CDR3 loop spans 15 amino acids. Germline CDR1 is WNHNN and CDR2 is SYGVQD (reference sequence). CDR3 region: CASSSSGGPTDTQYF. Here the CDR3 DNA reads TGCGCCAGCAGTTCTAGCGGGGGGCCCACAGATACGCAGTATTTT.

The V and J genes are TRBV2 and TRBJ2-7; TRBD1 matches at 8 bases. The CDR3 totals 14 residues. The germline gives CDR1 SNHLY, CDR2 FYNNEI. V dropped 6 bases and J dropped 2; count of bases not matched to a gene: 6. The CDR3 region has the DNA TGTGCCAGCAGAATCGAGACAGGGGCCTACGAGCAGTACTTC. Protein sequence: CASRIETGAYEQYF.

The chain combines TRBV18 with TRBJ1-1; 10 bases align to TRBD1. V lost 3 bases and J lost 3; bases outside the gene matches: 4. The CDR3 extends over 15 amino acids. Looked up from germline, CDR1 is KGHSH and CDR2 is LQKENI. CDR3 nucleotides: TGTGCCAGCTCACCGCTGGACAGGGGGGACACTGAAGCTTTCTTT. Its translation: CASSPLDRGDTEAFF.